These 17 T cell receptor beta chains share one sample of origin, sequenced in a study of regulatory T cells in long-lasting Graves disease. Documented time point: newly diagnosed GD, antithyroid drugs for less than 3 months. PBMC-extracted RNA yielded the TCR library. The TCR beta library used iRepertoire HTBI primers with Arm-PCR amplification of CDR3. TCRdb reprocessed the multiplex PCR reads with MiXCR, giving one entry per CDR3 protein. The table lists around 320,000 distinct CDR3 sequences, around 15% of them singletons. Another study also made use of these data, one on T cells in Graves' hyperthyroidism and ophthalmopathy.

Sequencing was performed on peripheral blood mononuclear cells (PBMCs), taken at new diagnosis, from a patient treated with antithyroid drugs. Receptors originate from a man aged 40-55 years with Graves disease.

This clonotype turned up a few times. The chain recombines TRBV6-1 with TRBJ2-1, with 9 bases lining up with TRBD1. Trimming removed 4 bases from V and 6 bases from J; junction bases left unmatched: 7. This CDR3 contains 15 residues. Germline loops: CDR1 MNHNS, CDR2 SASEGT. For the CDR3, the DNA is TGTGCCAGCAGTGCAACCGGGACAGGGCTCAATGAGCAGTTCTTC. Its translation: CASSATGTGLNEQFF.

This clonotype has more than one count but fewer than ten. The rearrangement links TRBV9 to TRBJ1-6; the D gene is possibly TRBD1 (6 bases). Trimming pared 3 bases from V and 7 bases from J, leaving 14 bases between. Germline CDR1 and CDR2: SGDLS and YYNGEE. This CDR3 contains 15 residues. CDR3 residues: CASSESGTKNSPLHF. Written as DNA, the CDR3 is TGTGCCAGCAGCGAATCCGGGACAAAAAATTCACCCCTCCACTTT.

This clonotype was detected many times. The chain has TRBV11-2 and TRBJ2-3, with 10 nucleotides matching TRBD2. CDR3 length: 16 residues. V shed 2 bases, J shed 6 bases, and the junction held 8 bases outside the gene matches. Germline CDR1 reads SGHAT; CDR2 reads FQNNGV. The CDR3 bases are TGTGCCAGCAGCTTAAGGGCGGGACTAGCGTCTGATACGCAGTATTTT. This codes for CASSLRAGLASDTQYF.

This clonotype was seen at least ten times. V usage is TRBV27 and J usage is TRBJ2-6; tentative D call: TRBD2 (6 bases). Trimming shortened V by 5 bases and J by 2 bases, and 13 bases separated the two germline ends. This CDR3 has 16 residues. In germline, CDR1 is MNHEY, CDR2 SMNVEV (reference sequence). The CDR3 sequence is CASSEVGGAGANVLTF. CDR3 nucleotide sequence: TGTGCCAGCAGTGAAGTAGGAGGGGCTGGGGCCAACGTCCTGACTTTC.

This clonotype was observed at least ten times. The CDR3 reads CAISLAGDETDTQYF. The DNA for the CDR3 is TGTGCCATCAGTCTAGCGGGGGACGAAACAGATACGCAGTATTTT. The chain employs TRBV10-3 and TRBJ2-3; the match to TRBD2 covers 10 bases. This CDR3 contains 15 residues. The V gene's germline CDR1 is ENHRY and CDR2 SYGVKD. After removal of 5 bases from V and 3 bases from J, the junction contained 5 bases not matched to a gene.

The table lists this clonotype with many counts. This sequence joins TRBV12-3 or TRBV12-4 and TRBJ1-2; no clear D. Trimming shortened V by 2 bases and J by 0 bases, and 10 bases separated the two germline ends. The CDR3 sequence is 15 residues long. CDR3 DNA sequence: TGTGCCAGCAGTTTACGGGTCGAGGCTAACTATGGCTACACCTTC. Protein sequence: CASSLRVEANYGYTF.

This clonotype was seen at least ten times. J is TRBJ1-1 and V is TRBV28; D is undetermined. CDR1 is MDHEN, CDR2 SYDVKM, per germline. The CDR3 spans 12 residues. V lost 5 bases and J lost 7, with 11 bases in between. As DNA, the CDR3 is TGTGCCAGCAGTCCCCCCGGGCTTGAAGCTTTCTTT. It is translated as CASSPPGLEAFF.

This clonotype has a count of ten or more. This chain joins TRBV10-1 and TRBJ2-7; 8 nucleotides line up with TRBD1. Losses at the gene ends were 4 bases for V and 5 bases for J; bases not matched to a gene: 7. Germline values: CDR1 WNHNN, CDR2 SYGVQD (reference sequence). There are 14 residues in the CDR3. CDR3 residues: CASSAPRTGNEQYF. CDR3 nucleotide sequence: TGCGCCAGCAGTGCTCCGAGGACAGGGAACGAGCAGTACTTC.

This clonotype was seen many times. The rearrangement joins TRBV28 to TRBJ2-3; D is unclear. Germline-derived CDR1 and CDR2 are MDHEN and SYDVKM. The CDR3 spans 17 residues. V lost 5 bases and J 0 bases, leaving 18 bases between the germline ends. The CDR3: CASSKGFFWASTDTQYF. The CDR3 DNA reads TGTGCCAGCAGTAAGGGTTTCTTTTGGGCTAGCACAGATACGCAGTATTTT.

The gene calls are TRBV9 and TRBJ2-7; D call uncertain. The CDR3 extends over 14 amino acids. Per germline, CDR1 SGDLS and CDR2 YYNGEE. The germline V and J ends were trimmed by 0 bases and 1 base, with 8 bases remaining between them. The DNA for the CDR3 is TGTGCCAGCAGCGTAGGCCGGGTTTCCTACGAGCAGTACTTC. Protein: CASSVGRVSYEQYF.

This clonotype was found a few times. The chain combines TRBV24-1 with TRBJ1-5; no reliable D call. V was clipped by 0 bases and J by 4 bases, with 6 bases between them. The CDR3 contains 14 residues. Germline lookup yields CDR1 KGHDR and CDR2 SFDVKD. The CDR3 spells CATSDLGENQPQHF. The DNA for the CDR3 is TGTGCCACCAGTGATTTGGGAGAGAATCAGCCCCAGCATTTT.

The table lists this clonotype with many counts. The chain combines TRBV18 with TRBJ2-7, with TRBD1 as a possible D gene (5 bases). V was clipped by 5 bases and J by 2 bases, with 19 bases between them. Germline V gives CDR1 KGHSH, CDR2 LQKENI. The CDR3 sequence is 16 residues long. CDR3 protein: CASSTTQMGLAYEQYF. In DNA form, the CDR3 reads TGTGCCAGCTCAACCACGCAAATGGGGCTTGCCTACGAGCAGTACTTC.

Points on this clonotype: With a far larger clone one base away, a read error is the likely cause. The V gene is TRBV7-3, the J gene TRBJ2-7; 9 bases are shared with TRBD1. CDR3 length equals 16 residues. Germline lookup yields CDR1 SGHTA and CDR2 FQGTGA. The CDR3 DNA reads TGTGCCTGCAGCCCCCCGTCCGGGACAGGGAAGGACGAGCAGTACTTC. Protein sequence: CACSPPSGTGKDEQYF.

This clonotype came up many times. The chain is built from TRBV24-1 and TRBJ2-3; D perhaps matches TRBD1 (6 bases). The CDR3 runs 17 residues. Germline V CDR1 and CDR2: KGHDR, SFDVKD. The ends were cut back, 3 bases at V and 2 bases at J, with 17 bases in the middle. The CDR3 nucleotides are TGTGCCACCAGTGATGCGACAGGAAACTTATTCACAGATACGCAGTATTTT. Its protein is CATSDATGNLFTDTQYF.

This clonotype was counted ten times or more. This chain uses TRBV6-2 or TRBV6-3 with TRBJ2-3; D is uncertain. Trimming shortened V by 2 bases and J by 9 bases, and 18 bases separated the two germline ends. This CDR3 contains 15 residues. Germline CDR1 reads MNHEY; CDR2 reads SVGEGT. As DNA, the CDR3 is TGTGCCAGCAGTTACGCTCGAACTCCGGCCGACACGCAGTATTTT. Its protein product is CASSYARTPADTQYF.

The V and J genes are TRBV5-1 and TRBJ1-4, with 8 bases matching TRBD1. The trim removed 0 bases at V and 8 bases at J, leaving 12 bases unmatched. The germline gives CDR1 SGHRS, CDR2 YFSETQ. This CDR3 spans 17 amino acids. The CDR3 nucleotides read TGCGCCAGCAGCTTGGCCAGTTCTGCAGGGGGCCGAGAAAAACTGTTTTTT. It specifies CASSLASSAGGREKLFF.

This chain connects TRBV20-1 to TRBJ2-7; D is possibly TRBD2 (5 bases). From germline, CDR1 is DFQATT and CDR2 SNEGSKA (reference sequence). The CDR3 totals 14 residues. V lost 7 bases and J 3 bases, leaving 19 bases between the germline ends. The CDR3: CSGVRTGLFYEQYF. The CDR3 region has the DNA TGCAGTGGAGTCCGGACGGGGTTATTCTACGAGCAGTACTTC.